Following are 5 T cell receptor beta chains from one sample sequenced in a study of OX40 agonist ivuxolimab in advanced cancers. Measured with immunoSEQ multiplex PCR; TCRdb has only the in-frame clones, and not every one. The table has about 100,000 clones, 80% to 95% seen once. This specimen consisted of CD4+ or CD8+ T cells sorted from blood, obtained in a trial of the OX40 agonist ivuxolimab. Receptor source: an adult with an advanced solid tumor such as melanoma, head and neck, liver or kidney cancer.

This chain joins TRBV30 and TRBJ2-1, with 7 bases identical to TRBD2. Germline CDR1 and CDR2: GTSNPN and SVGIG (reference sequence). The V gene end was trimmed by 6 bases and the J gene end by 0 bases; junction bases not matched to a gene: 14. There are 17 residues in the CDR3. The CDR3 coding sequence is TGTGCCTGCGCCCCGAGCGGGGCCCCTAGCTCCTACAATGAGCAGTTCTTC. Amino acid sequence: CACAPSGAPSSYNEQFF.

CDR3 sequence reads: CAISEGQFLGYTF. The CDR3 coding sequence is TGTGCCATCAGTGAGGGACAGTTTCTGGGCTACACCTTC. The chain uses TRBV10-3 and TRBJ1-2, with a possible D match to TRBD1 (6 bases). CDR3 length equals 13 residues. V was trimmed by 2 bases and J by 8 bases, leaving 12 bases between them. The germline gives CDR1 ENHRY, CDR2 SYGVKD.

The chain combines TRBV7-2 with TRBJ1-2, with TRBD1 matching 7 bases. Losses at the gene ends were 2 bases for V and 7 bases for J; bases not matched to a gene: 7. CDR3 length equals 14 residues. Germline V gene sequence: CDR1 SGHTA, CDR2 FQGNSA. This CDR3 reads CASSLSSDRPGYTF. In DNA form, the CDR3 reads TGTGCCAGCAGCTTATCTTCGGACAGGCCTGGCTACACCTTC.

The J gene is TRBJ1-6, the V gene TRBV5-1; the match to TRBD1 covers 10 bases. V shed 1 base and J 0 bases; nucleotides not matched to a gene: 7. Germline-derived CDR1 and CDR2 are SGHRS and YFSETQ. This CDR3 has 19 amino acids. The CDR3 DNA sequence: TGCGCCAGCAGCTTGCCTAACCGGACAGGGGGCTCCTATAATTCACCCCTCCACTTT. It translates to CASSLPNRTGGSYNSPLHF.

The rearrangement joins TRBV2 to TRBJ1-5; 7 nucleotides align to TRBD1. J lost 4 bases, V lost 6 bases, and 6 bases had no gene match. There are 14 residues in the CDR3. Germline V gene sequence: CDR1 SNHLY, CDR2 FYNNEI. CDR3: CASSRQGGNQPQHF. The CDR3 DNA follows: TGTGCCAGCAGCCGACAGGGAGGAAATCAGCCCCAGCATTTT.